These 29 T cell receptor beta chains originate from one sample sequenced in a study of shared clonotypes between healthy human individuals. Only in-frame clones appear in the TCRdb table, and some are missing; sequencing was by immunoSEQ multiplex PCR. The sample consists of around 980,000 clones, about 84% of them appearing once. Sample: memory CD4+ T cells from PBMCs. Indicated subset: CD45RA-negative fraction. These receptors all stem from a man aged 18 to 30 in good health. Some clones in this sample may be carry-over from other donors' samples.

This chain links TRBV4-1 with TRBJ1-4; D remains unclear. The germline V gene has CDR1 MGHRA and CDR2 YSYEKL. The CDR3 is 14 amino acids. Between the trimmed V and J ends, which lost 5 bases and 8 bases, there was a span of 15 bases. The CDR3 DNA sequence: TGCGCCAGCAGCATGGGGTCTTCGGGGGAAAAACTGTTTTTT. As protein: CASSMGSSGEKLFF.

This sequence joins TRBV6-4 and TRBJ2-3; D ambiguous. Germline V lookup: CDR1 MRHNA, CDR2 SNTAGT. The V and J ends lost 4 bases and 2 bases respectively, with 7 bases between them. This CDR3 comprises 13 residues. The CDR3 is CASSVSFTDTQYF. Here the CDR3 DNA reads TGTGCCAGCAGTGTAAGCTTCACAGATACGCAGTATTTT.

The chain uses TRBV28 and TRBJ1-1; 7 bases fit TRBD1. CDR3 length: 14 amino acids. J was trimmed by 5 bases and V by 5 bases; bases with no gene match: 8. Per germline, CDR1 MDHEN and CDR2 SYDVKM. This CDR3 is CASSSHRGWTEAFF. CDR3 bases: TGTGCCAGCAGTAGTCACAGGGGTTGGACTGAAGCTTTCTTT. The full variable domain, rest sourced from reference TRBV28 and TRBJ1-1, is DVKVTQSSRYLVKRTGEKVFLECVQDMDHENMFWYRQDPGLGLRLIYFSYDVKMKEKGDIPEGYSVSREKKERFSLILESASTNQTSMYLCASSSHRGWTEAFFGQGTRLTVV.

This clone was counted ten times or more. The chain is built from TRBV7-3 and TRBJ2-2; the D call may be TRBD1 or TRBD2 (5 bases each). Trimming took off 5 bases at V and 6 bases at J, with 16 bases between the two ends. Germline V gives CDR1 SGHTA, CDR2 FQGTGA. This CDR3 has 15 amino acids. CDR3 sequence: CASSPTGLGAGELFF. CDR3 sequence (DNA): TGTGCCAGCAGCCCTACGGGGCTCGGGGCCGGGGAGCTGTTTTTT.

This clone was picked up one time. The chain is built from TRBV7-2 and TRBJ1-3; tentatively, D is TRBD1 (6 bases). The CDR3 is 16 amino acids. Per germline, CDR1 SGHTA and CDR2 FQGNSA. Trimming took off 7 bases at V and 4 bases at J, with 20 bases between the two ends. The CDR3 spells CASKPSGGARGNTIYF. CDR3 nucleotide sequence: TGTGCCAGCAAACCAAGTGGGGGGGCGCGAGGAAACACCATATATTTT.

This clone was observed a few times. The chain is built from TRBV7-9 and TRBJ2-7; 8 nucleotides match TRBD1. Per germline, CDR1 SEHNR and CDR2 FQNEAQ (reference sequence). The CDR3 covers 13 residues. J gave up 7 bases and V 5 bases, and 7 bases lay outside the gene matches. CDR3: CASSQMTGEEQYF. The CDR3 nucleotides read TGTGCCAGCAGCCAGATGACAGGGGAAGAGCAGTACTTC. Full variable domain (outside the CDR3, taken from reference TRBV7-9 and TRBJ2-7): DTGVSQNPRHKITKRGQNVTFRCDPISEHNRLYWYRQTLGQGPEFLTYFQNEAQLEKSRLLSDRFSAERPKGSFSTLEIQRTEQGDSAMYLCASSQMTGEEQYFGPGTRLTVT.

With respect to this clone: One base away lies a much larger clone, so this may be a sequencing read error. Likely a read error: the CDR3 ends without its conserved phenylalanine or tryptophan. The rearrangement uses TRBV5-1 and TRBJ2-7; tentative D call: TRBD1 (6 bases). Germline V lookup: CDR1 SGHRS, CDR2 YFSETQ. The CDR3 covers 12 residues. The ends were cut back, 2 bases at V and 3 bases at J, with 6 bases in the middle. This CDR3 reads CASSLQGYEQYL. As DNA, the CDR3 is TGCGCCAGCAGCTTACAGGGCTACGAGCAGTACCTC.

The chain uses TRBV4-2 and TRBJ2-5, with D possibly matching TRBD2 (6 bases). The CDR3 length is 15 residues. Germline V lookup: CDR1 LGHNA, CDR2 YNFKEQ. The V end was cut by 2 bases, the J end by 5 bases, with 15 bases between. The chain's CDR3 is CASSQRGGLGETQYF. The DNA for the CDR3 is TGTGCCAGCAGCCAAAGAGGAGGGCTCGGGGAGACCCAGTACTTC.

This chain joins TRBV18 and TRBJ2-3; D is unclear. CDR1 and CDR2 from the germline V gene are KGHSH and LQKENI. The CDR3 sequence is 14 residues long. The ends were cut back, 5 bases at V and 3 bases at J, with 12 bases in the middle. The CDR3 bases are TGTGCCAGCTCAGTCGGAGAGCTAACAGATACGCAGTATTTT. Protein: CASSVGELTDTQYF. Variable domain in full (rest from reference TRBV18 and TRBJ2-3): NAGVMQNPRHLVRRRGQEARLRCSPMKGHSHVYWYRQLPEEGLKFMVYLQKENIIDESGMPKERFSAEFPKEGPSILRIQQVVRGDSAAYFCASSVGELTDTQYFGPGTRLTVL.

The chain carries TRBV27 and TRBJ2-1, with 9 positions matching TRBD2. The CDR3 is made up of 15 amino acids. CDR1 is MNHEY and CDR2 is SMNVEV in the germline V gene (reference sequence). The J segment lost 4 bases and the V segment lost 9 bases, leaving 10 bases of the junction unmatched. CDR3 in DNA: TGTGCCAGTGGCGATCTAGCGGGACATTACAATGAGCAGTTCTTC. This codes for CASGDLAGHYNEQFF.

For the CDR3, the DNA is TGTGCCAGCAGCTACCTCTTCGGGGAGACCCAGTACTTC. Protein product: CASSYLFGETQYF. The chain employs TRBV7-2 and TRBJ2-5, with D uncertain. The germline CDR1 and CDR2 sequences are SGHTA and FQGNSA. Trimming left V 4 bases short and J 5 bases short, with 11 bases between. The CDR3 totals 13 residues.

This rearrangement joins TRBV20-1 to TRBJ2-3; D is ambiguous. Germline CDR1 reads DFQATT; CDR2 reads SNEGSKA (reference sequence). Deletions cut 3 bases from V and 6 bases from J, with 7 bases between. The CDR3 has 11 amino acids. The CDR3 sequence is CSARTRDTQYF. The DNA for the CDR3 is TGCAGTGCTAGGACTCGGGATACGCAGTATTTT.

The gene calls are TRBV28 and TRBJ1-5, with a tentative D call TRBD1 (6 bases). This CDR3 is 13 amino acids long. Trimming cost V 6 bases and J 6 bases, with 12 bases left between them. Germline CDR1 is MDHEN and CDR2 is SYDVKM. CDR3 nucleotide sequence: TGTGCCAGCAGGAAACAGGGAAGTCAGCCCCAGCATTTT. It encodes CASRKQGSQPQHF. Looking up the rest from reference TRBV28 and TRBJ1-5 gives the full variable domain: DVKVTQSSRYLVKRTGEKVFLECVQDMDHENMFWYRQDPGLGLRLIYFSYDVKMKEKGDIPEGYSVSREKKERFSLILESASTNQTSMYLCASRKQGSQPQHFGDGTRLSIL.

As for this clone: This specimen includes other DNA sequences encoding the same CDR3. This chain connects TRBV9 to TRBJ2-3, with 10 bases lining up with TRBD1. Germline V gives CDR1 SGDLS, CDR2 YYNGEE. The V and J ends lost 2 bases and 5 bases, in that order; junction bases with no gene match: 2. There are 14 residues in the CDR3. In nucleotides, the CDR3 is TGTGCCAGCAGCGTTGACAGGGGGCGAGATACGCAGTATTTT. It specifies CASSVDRGRDTQYF.

This chain joins TRBV5-1 and TRBJ1-5; no clear D. V was shortened by 0 bases and J by 2 bases, with 9 bases between the two germline ends. CDR3 length: 15 amino acids. Germline V gene data show CDR1 as SGHRS and CDR2 as YFSETQ. The CDR3 loop reads CASSLEAGGNQPQHF. The CDR3 region has the DNA TGCGCCAGCAGCTTGGAGGCAGGAGGCAATCAGCCCCAGCATTTT.

This clone was seen a few times. J is TRBJ2-5 and V is TRBV25-1; no clear D. Germline CDR1 is MGHDK and CDR2 is SYGVNS. The CDR3 has 13 amino acids. Trimming removed 2 bases from V and 5 bases from J, with 9 bases in between. The CDR3 here is CASSERNTETQYF. The CDR3 nucleotides are TGTGCCAGCAGTGAACGGAATACGGAGACCCAGTACTTC.

The J gene is TRBJ2-7, the V gene TRBV29-1, with TRBD2 as a possible D gene (5 bases). V lost 5 bases and J lost 4, with 18 bases in between. The CDR3 contains 14 residues. CDR1 is SQVTM, CDR2 ANQGSEA, per germline. As DNA, the CDR3 is TGCAGCGTTTCCGGGCTGGTGGAGGAATACGAGCAGTACTTC. Translated: CSVSGLVEEYEQYF.

This chain joins TRBV5-1 and TRBJ2-1, with D unclear. CDR1 SGHRS and CDR2 YFSETQ come from the germline V gene. This CDR3 comprises 11 residues. V was clipped by 8 bases and J by 10 bases, with 13 bases between them. The CDR3 protein is CASELNSEQFF. Written as DNA, the CDR3 is TGCGCCAGTGAGCTTAATAGCGAGCAGTTCTTC.

Of note for this clone: A far larger clone is one base from this, pointing to a likely read error. The V gene is TRBV7-6, the J gene TRBJ2-5; D gene ambiguous. The CDR3 extends over 11 amino acids. Trimming pared 5 bases from V and 1 base from J, leaving 2 bases between. Germline CDR1 SGHVS, CDR2 FNYEAQ. The CDR3 sequence: CASSVQETQYF. CDR3 DNA: TGTGCCAGCAGCGTCCAAGAGACCCAGTACTTC.

This CDR3 reads CASSPPGYEQFF. The CDR3, as DNA: TGTGCCAGTAGCCCTCCGGGTTATGAGCAGTTCTTC. The chain employs TRBV19 and TRBJ2-1; D ambiguous. The CDR3 covers 12 residues. Germline V gene data show CDR1 as LNHDA and CDR2 as SQIVND (reference sequence). Trimming stripped 6 bases from V and 8 bases from J, with 11 bases between.

The rearrangement joins TRBV19 to TRBJ1-3; TRBD1 might be the D (6 bases). The length of the CDR3 is 17 residues. V shed 0 bases and J shed 0 bases, with 12 bases lying between them. Germline V gene lookup returns CDR1 LNHDA and CDR2 SQIVND (reference sequence). As DNA, the CDR3 is TGTGCCAGTAGTATAGACCGACAGGTCCCCTCTGGAAACACCATATATTTT. Translated: CASSIDRQVPSGNTIYF.

Of note for this clone: At one boundary the junction diverges from the germline segment, which might be a read error. The chain combines TRBV11-2 with TRBJ2-7, with D possibly TRBD2 on 5 matching bases. The CDR3 consists of 13 residues. CDR1 is SGHAT, CDR2 FQNNGV, per germline. The CDR3 region has the DNA TGTGCCAGCAGCTTAAAGCGGTCCTGCGAGCAGTACTTC. Residues: CASSLKRSCEQYF.

As DNA, the CDR3 is TGTGCCAGCTCTCGACAGGGTAGTGGTGAAGCTTTCTTT. Translated: CASSRQGSGEAFF. This rearrangement joins TRBV2 to TRBJ1-1, with 7 bases matching TRBD1. The V gene's germline CDR1 is SNHLY and CDR2 FYNNEI. V gave up 8 bases and J gave up 7 bases; unmatched junction bases: 10. The CDR3 runs to 13 residues.

The sample holds one count of this clone. The chain carries TRBV2 and TRBJ1-5; 9 bases match TRBD1. V trimming: 2 bases; J trimming: 3 bases; junction bases outside the gene matches: 5. The CDR3 totals 16 residues. In germline, CDR1 is SNHLY, CDR2 FYNNEI. CDR3 nucleotide sequence: TGTGCCAGCAGTGAACAGGGGACAGGGAACAATCAGCCCCAGCATTTT. Protein sequence: CASSEQGTGNNQPQHF.

This clone was counted once. The genes are TRBV5-6 and TRBJ1-5; D unresolved. CDR3 length: 15 amino acids. The V end lost 1 base, the J end lost 2 bases, and 10 bases lay between the germline ends. CDR1 is SGHDT, CDR2 YYEEEE, per germline. The CDR3 region is CASSLSGWGNQPQHF. The CDR3 DNA follows: TGTGCCAGCAGCTTGTCTGGGTGGGGCAATCAGCCCCAGCATTTT.

The gene calls are TRBV9 and TRBJ2-5, with 14 bases fitting TRBD2. CDR3 length: 15 residues. The ends lost 4 bases at V and 5 bases at J; junction bases unmatched: 4. The germline V gene has CDR1 SGDLS and CDR2 YYNGEE. For the CDR3, the DNA is TGTGCCAGCAGCCTCGGGACTAGCGGGAGTGAGACCCAGTACTTC. It encodes CASSLGTSGSETQYF.

The chain is built from TRBV5-8 and TRBJ1-5, with D unresolved. This CDR3 comprises 13 residues. V shed 5 bases and J shed 7 bases, with 13 bases lying between them. Germline values: CDR1 SGHTS, CDR2 YDEGEE. The CDR3 bases are TGTGCCAGCAGGGCGGGTGTGACCCAGCCCCAGCATTTT. Its protein is CASRAGVTQPQHF.

V usage is TRBV2 and J usage is TRBJ2-7; the D gene is possibly TRBD1 (5 bases). CDR1 SNHLY and CDR2 FYNNEI come from the germline V gene. V was clipped by 2 bases and J by 6 bases, with 14 bases between them. The CDR3 is 14 amino acids. The CDR3 DNA reads TGTGCCAGCAGTGAACGCTCGCAGGGAATCGAGCAGTACTTC. The encoded protein is CASSERSQGIEQYF.

Of note for this clone: A clone one base away is much larger, so this may be a read error. The gene calls are TRBV27 and TRBJ1-2; 10 bases align to TRBD1. V dropped 8 bases and J dropped 5; count of bases not matched to a gene: 8. CDR3 size: 14 residues. The germline V gene encodes CDR1 MNHEY and CDR2 SMNVEV (reference sequence). The CDR3 here is CASRRTGGGYGYTF. DNA for the CDR3: TGTGCCAGCCGACGGACAGGGGGGGGTTATGGCTACACCTTC.